This T cell receptor beta chain was obtained from a study of cytomegalovirus exposure and HLA in healthy donors. Notes on this clone: Its antigen is as yet unknown.

CDR3 size: 15 residues. V was pared by 2 bases and J by 7 bases, with 7 bases of the junction left unmatched. Per the germline V gene, CDR1 is MNHEY and CDR2 is SVGAGI. Sequencing used immunoSEQ multiplex PCR; TCRdb keeps in-frame clones, though not all of them. The sample lists some 140,000 clones, roughly 81% occurring once. Findings of the study overall: Through in vitro validation, a few CMV-associated chains were shown to be specific for CMV antigens.

The clonotype comes from a woman in her thirties in good health and CMV-seronegative. The sample was PBMCs. This sequence joins TRBV6-5 and TRBJ1-5, with 8 bases matching TRBD1. CDR3 sequence (DNA): TGTGCCAGCAGTTACGGGGACAGGTCGTCCCAGCCCCAGCATTTT. Encoded protein: CASSYGDRSSQPQHF.